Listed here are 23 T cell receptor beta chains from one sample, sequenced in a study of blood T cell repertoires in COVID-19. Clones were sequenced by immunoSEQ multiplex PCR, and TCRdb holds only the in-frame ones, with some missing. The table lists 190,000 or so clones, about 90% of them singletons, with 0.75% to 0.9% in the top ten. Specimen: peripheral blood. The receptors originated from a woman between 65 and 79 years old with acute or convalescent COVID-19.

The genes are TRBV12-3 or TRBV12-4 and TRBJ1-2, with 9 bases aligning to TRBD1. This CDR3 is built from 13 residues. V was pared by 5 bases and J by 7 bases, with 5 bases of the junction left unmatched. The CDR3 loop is CASSGTGPLGYTF. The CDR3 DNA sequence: TGTGCCAGCAGTGGGACAGGGCCCCTTGGCTACACCTTC.

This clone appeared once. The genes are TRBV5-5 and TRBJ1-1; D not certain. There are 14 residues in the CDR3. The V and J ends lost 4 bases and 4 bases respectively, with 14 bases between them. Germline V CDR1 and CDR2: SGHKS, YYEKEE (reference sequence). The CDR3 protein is CASSRVGFGTEAFF. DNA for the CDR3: TGTGCCAGCAGCCGTGTCGGGTTTGGCACTGAAGCTTTCTTT.

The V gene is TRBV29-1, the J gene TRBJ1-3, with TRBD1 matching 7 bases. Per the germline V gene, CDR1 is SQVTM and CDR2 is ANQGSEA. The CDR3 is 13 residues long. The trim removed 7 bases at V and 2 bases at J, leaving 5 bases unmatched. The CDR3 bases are TGCAGCGCTAACAGGGGCGCTGGAAACACCATATATTTT. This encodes CSANRGAGNTIYF.

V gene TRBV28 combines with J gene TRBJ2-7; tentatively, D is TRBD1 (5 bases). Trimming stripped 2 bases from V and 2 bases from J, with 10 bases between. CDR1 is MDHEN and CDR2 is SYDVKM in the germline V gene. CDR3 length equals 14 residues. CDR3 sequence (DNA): TGTGCCAGCAGTTTACAAGGGGTAGCCTACGAGCAGTACTTC. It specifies CASSLQGVAYEQYF. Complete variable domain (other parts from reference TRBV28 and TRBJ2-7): DVKVTQSSRYLVKRTGEKVFLECVQDMDHENMFWYRQDPGLGLRLIYFSYDVKMKEKGDIPEGYSVSREKKERFSLILESASTNQTSMYLCASSLQGVAYEQYFGPGTRLTVT.

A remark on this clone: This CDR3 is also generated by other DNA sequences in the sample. CDR3 nucleotides: TGCGCCAGCAGTCCCGGTCCGAGTTACGAGCAGTACTTC. Amino acid sequence: CASSPGPSYEQYF. The chain links TRBV5-1 to TRBJ2-7; D unresolved. The CDR3 has 13 amino acids. Trimming took 5 bases from V and 4 from J, leaving 13 bases between them. Germline CDR1 SGHRS, CDR2 YFSETQ.

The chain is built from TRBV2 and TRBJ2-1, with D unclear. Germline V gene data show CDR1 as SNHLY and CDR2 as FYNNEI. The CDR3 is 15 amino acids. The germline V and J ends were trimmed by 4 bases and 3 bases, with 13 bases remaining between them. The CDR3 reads CASSASIGNYNEQFF. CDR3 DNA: TGTGCCAGCAGTGCCTCCATCGGTAACTACAATGAGCAGTTCTTC.

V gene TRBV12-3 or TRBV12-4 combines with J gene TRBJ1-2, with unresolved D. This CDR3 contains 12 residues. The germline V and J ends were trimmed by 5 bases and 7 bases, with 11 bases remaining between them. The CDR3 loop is CASSLRIGGYTF. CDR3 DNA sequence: TGTGCCAGCAGTCTCCGTATCGGTGGCTACACCTTC.

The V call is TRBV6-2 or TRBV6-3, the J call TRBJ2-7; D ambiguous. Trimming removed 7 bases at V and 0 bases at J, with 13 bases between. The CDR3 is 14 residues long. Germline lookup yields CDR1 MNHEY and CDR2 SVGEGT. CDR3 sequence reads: CASIPAGPSYEQYF. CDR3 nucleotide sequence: TGTGCCAGCATCCCCGCAGGTCCCTCCTACGAGCAGTACTTC.

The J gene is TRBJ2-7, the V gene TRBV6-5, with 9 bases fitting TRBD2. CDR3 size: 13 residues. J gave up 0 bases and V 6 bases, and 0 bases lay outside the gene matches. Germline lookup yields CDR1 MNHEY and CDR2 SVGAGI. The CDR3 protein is CASRRGGSYEQYF. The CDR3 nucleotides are TGTGCCAGCAGGCGGGGGGGCTCCTACGAGCAGTACTTC.

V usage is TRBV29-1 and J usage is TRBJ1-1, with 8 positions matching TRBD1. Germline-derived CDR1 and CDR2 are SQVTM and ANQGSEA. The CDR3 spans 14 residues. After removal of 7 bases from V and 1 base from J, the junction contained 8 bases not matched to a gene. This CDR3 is CSAAGGAANTEAFF. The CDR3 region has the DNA TGCAGCGCCGCAGGGGGCGCGGCGAACACTGAAGCTTTCTTT.

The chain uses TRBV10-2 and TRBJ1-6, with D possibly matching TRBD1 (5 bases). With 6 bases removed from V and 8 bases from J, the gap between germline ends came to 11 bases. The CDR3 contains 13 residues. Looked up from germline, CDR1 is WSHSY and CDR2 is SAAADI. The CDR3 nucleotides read TGCGCCAGCAGCGGCAGGGATGATTCACCCCTCCACTTT. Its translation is CASSGRDDSPLHF.

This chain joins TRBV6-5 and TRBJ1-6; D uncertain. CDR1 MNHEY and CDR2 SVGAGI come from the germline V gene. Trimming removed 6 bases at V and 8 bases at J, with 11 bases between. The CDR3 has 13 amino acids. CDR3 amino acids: CASSTRVYSPLHF. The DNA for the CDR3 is TGTGCCAGCAGCACGAGGGTATATTCACCCCTCCACTTT.

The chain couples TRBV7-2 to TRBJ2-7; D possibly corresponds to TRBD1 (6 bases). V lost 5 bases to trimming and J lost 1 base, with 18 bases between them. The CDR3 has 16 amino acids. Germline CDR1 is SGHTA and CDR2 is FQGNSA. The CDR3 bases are TGTGCCAGCAGCAGACAGCGGACAGCCTCGTCCTACGAGCAGTACTTC. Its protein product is CASSRQRTASSYEQYF.

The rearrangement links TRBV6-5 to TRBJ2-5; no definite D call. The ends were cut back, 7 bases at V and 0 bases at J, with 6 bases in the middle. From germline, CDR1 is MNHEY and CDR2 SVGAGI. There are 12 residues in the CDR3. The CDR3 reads CASTKYQETQYF. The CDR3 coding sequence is TGTGCCAGCACTAAGTACCAAGAGACCCAGTACTTC.

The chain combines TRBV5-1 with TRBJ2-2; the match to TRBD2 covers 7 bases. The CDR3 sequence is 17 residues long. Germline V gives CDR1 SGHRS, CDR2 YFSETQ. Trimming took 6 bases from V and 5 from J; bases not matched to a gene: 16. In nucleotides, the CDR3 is TGCGCCAGCAACGTGGTAGCGGGTACCGGGCCTACCGGGGAGCTGTTTTTT. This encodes CASNVVAGTGPTGELFF.

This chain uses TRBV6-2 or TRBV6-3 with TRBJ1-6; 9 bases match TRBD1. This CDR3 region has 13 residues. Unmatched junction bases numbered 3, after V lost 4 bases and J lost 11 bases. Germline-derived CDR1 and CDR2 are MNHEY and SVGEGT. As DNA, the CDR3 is TGTGCCAGCAGTTGGGGACAGGGAACACCCCTCCACTTT. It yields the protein CASSWGQGTPLHF.

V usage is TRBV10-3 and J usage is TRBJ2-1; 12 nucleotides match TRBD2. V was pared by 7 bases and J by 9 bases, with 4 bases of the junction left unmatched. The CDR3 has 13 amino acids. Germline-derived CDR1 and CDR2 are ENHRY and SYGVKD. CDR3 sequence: CAITGLAGSEQFF. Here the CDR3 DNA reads TGTGCCATCACTGGACTAGCGGGGAGTGAGCAGTTCTTC.

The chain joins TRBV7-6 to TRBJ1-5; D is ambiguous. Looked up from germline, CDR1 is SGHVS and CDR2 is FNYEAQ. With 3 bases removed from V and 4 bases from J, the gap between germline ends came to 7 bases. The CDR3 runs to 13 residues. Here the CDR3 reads CASSFRENQPQHF. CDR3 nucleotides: TGTGCCAGCAGCTTTCGAGAAAATCAGCCCCAGCATTTT.

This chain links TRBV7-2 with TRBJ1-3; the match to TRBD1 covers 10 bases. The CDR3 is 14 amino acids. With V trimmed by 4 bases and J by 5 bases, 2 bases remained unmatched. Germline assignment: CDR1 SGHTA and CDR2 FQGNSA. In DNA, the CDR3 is TGTGCCAGCAGCTCGGGACAGGGGAGAAACACCATATATTTT. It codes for CASSSGQGRNTIYF.

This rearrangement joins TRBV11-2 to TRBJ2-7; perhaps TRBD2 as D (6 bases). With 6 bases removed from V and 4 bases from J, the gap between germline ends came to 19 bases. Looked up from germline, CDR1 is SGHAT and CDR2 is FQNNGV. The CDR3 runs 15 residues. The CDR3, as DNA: TGTGCCAGCAGTTCCGGGACTGCCTTAGGGTACGAGCAGTACTTC. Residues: CASSSGTALGYEQYF.

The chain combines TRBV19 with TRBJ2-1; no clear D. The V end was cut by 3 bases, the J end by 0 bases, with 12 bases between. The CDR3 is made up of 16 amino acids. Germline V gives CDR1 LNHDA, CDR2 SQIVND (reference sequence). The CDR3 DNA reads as TGTGCCAGTAGTATTGGTGTCACAAGCTCCTACAATGAGCAGTTCTTC. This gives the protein CASSIGVTSSYNEQFF.

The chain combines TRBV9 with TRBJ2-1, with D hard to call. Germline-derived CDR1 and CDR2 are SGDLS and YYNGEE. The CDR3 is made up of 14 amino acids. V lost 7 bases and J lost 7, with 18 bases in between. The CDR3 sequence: CASSSFDIRNEQFF. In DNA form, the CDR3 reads TGTGCCAGCTCTTCGTTTGACATCCGGAATGAGCAGTTCTTC. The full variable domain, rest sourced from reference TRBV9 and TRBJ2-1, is DSGVTQTPKHLITATGQRVTLRCSPRSGDLSVYWYQQSLDQGLQFLIQYYNGEERAKGNILERFSAQQFPDLHSELNLSSLELGDSALYFCASSSFDIRNEQFFGPGTRLTVL.

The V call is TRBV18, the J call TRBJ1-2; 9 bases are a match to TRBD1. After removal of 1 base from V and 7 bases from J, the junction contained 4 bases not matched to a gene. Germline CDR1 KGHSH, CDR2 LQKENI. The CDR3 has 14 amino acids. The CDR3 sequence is CASSPLGDRAGYTF. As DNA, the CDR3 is TGTGCCAGCTCACCACTTGGGGACAGGGCTGGCTACACCTTC.